This paragraph reports one TCR beta chain. 13 Jbeta primers and 60 Vbeta primers were used for the PCR. The repertoire was sequenced with immunoSEQ multiplex PCR; TCRdb's copy has only in-frame clones and lacks some. Here the sample spans about 150,000 clones, 60% to 80% being singletons. These data belong to a study of cytomegalovirus exposure and HLA in healthy donors. The TCR was taken from a woman aged 30 to 39 in good health and CMV-seronegative. The sample was PBMCs.

The CDR3 spells CASSATTGGRGRYTF. The CDR3, as DNA: TGTGCCAGCAGTGCCACCACAGGGGGCAGGGGTCGCTACACCTTC. V and J are TRBV6-1 and TRBJ1-2, with TRBD1 identical over 9 bases. Germline lookup yields CDR1 MNHNS and CDR2 SASEGT. The CDR3 length is 15 residues. Trimming cost V 4 bases and J 9 bases; bases outside gene matches: 12.